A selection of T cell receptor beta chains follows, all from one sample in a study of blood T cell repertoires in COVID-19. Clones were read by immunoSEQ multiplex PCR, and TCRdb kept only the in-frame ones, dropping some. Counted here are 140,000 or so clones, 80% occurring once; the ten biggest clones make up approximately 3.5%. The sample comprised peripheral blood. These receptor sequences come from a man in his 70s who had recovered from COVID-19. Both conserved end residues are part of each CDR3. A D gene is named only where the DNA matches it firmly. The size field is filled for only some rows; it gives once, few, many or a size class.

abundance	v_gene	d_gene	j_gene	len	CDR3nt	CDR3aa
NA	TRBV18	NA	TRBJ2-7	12	TGTGCCAGCTCACCTAACAGCGGCGAGCAGTACTTC	CASSPNSGEQYF
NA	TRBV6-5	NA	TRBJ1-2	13	TGTGCCAGCAGTTACTCCGGGACAATTGGCTACACCTTC	CASSYSGTIGYTF
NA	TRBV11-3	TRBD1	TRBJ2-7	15	TGTGCCAGCAGCTCCGGACAGGGGGAAGCTTACGAGCAGTACTTC	CASSSGQGEAYEQYF
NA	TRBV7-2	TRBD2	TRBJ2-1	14	TGTGCCAGCAGCCCCCCCGGGGGGAGCCATGAGCAGTTCTTC	CASSPPGGSHEQFF
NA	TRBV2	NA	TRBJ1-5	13	TGTGCCAGCAGTGAAGCGCTTTGGTTAGCCCAGCATTTT	CASSEALWLAQHF
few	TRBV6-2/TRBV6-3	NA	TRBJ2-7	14	TGTGCCAGCAGTTACGGCGGGCCTGCCTACGAGCAGTACTTC	CASSYGGPAYEQYF
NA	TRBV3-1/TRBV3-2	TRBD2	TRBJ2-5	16	TGTGCCAGCAGCCCCGCGGCGGGACTAGTCAGGGAGACCCAGTACTTC	CASSPAAGLVRETQYF
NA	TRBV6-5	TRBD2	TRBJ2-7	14	TGTGCCAGCACTCCCGGGGGGAGAGCCTACGAGCAGTACTTC	CASTPGGRAYEQYF
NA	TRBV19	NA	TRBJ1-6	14	TGTGCCATGAAACCGATCAGGGGCGCGTCACCCCTCCACTTT	CAMKPIRGASPLHF
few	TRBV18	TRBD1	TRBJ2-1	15	TGTGCCAGCTCACCGCAGGGGGCTAACTACAATGAGCAGTTCTTC	CASSPQGANYNEQFF
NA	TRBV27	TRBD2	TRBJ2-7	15	TGTGCCAGCAGCCACCTAGCGGGAAATTACTACGAGCAGTACTTC	CASSHLAGNYYEQYF
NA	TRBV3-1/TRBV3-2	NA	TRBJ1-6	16	TGTGCCAGCAGCCAAGATAGCAGGGGCAATAATTCACCCCTCCACTTT	CASSQDSRGNNSPLHF
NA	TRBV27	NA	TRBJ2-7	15	TGTGCCAGCAGTTCGGTAGCGAGGGCGGACTACGAGCAGTACTTC	CASSSVARADYEQYF
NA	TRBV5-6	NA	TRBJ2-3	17	TGTGCCAGCAGCTTGGCCGGCGGCGGTCTAAGCACAGATACGCAGTATTTT	CASSLAGGGLSTDTQYF
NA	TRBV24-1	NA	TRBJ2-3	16	TGTGCCACCCTTCCTCACACGACGAGGGGCACAGATACGCAGTATTTT	CATLPHTTRGTDTQYF
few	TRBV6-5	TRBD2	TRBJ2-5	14	TGTGCCAGCAGACCAACTAGCGGGCGCGATACCCAGTACTTC	CASRPTSGRDTQYF
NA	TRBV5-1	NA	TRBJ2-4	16	TGCGCCAGCAGCCCTGACCTAGGGGTAGCCAAAAACATTCAGTACTTC	CASSPDLGVAKNIQYF
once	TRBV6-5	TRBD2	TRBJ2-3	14	TGTGCCAGCAGTTACTCGACTAGCGTAGATACGCAGTATTTT	CASSYSTSVDTQYF